The 6 T cell receptor beta chains below were found in one sample sequenced in a study of CD8 T cells in Susac syndrome. After extraction with the RNeasy kit, roughly 0.5 to 1 ug of the RNA was reverse transcribed using random hexamers. TCRdb reanalysed the immunoSEQ multiplex PCR reads using MiXCR and keeps one entry per CDR3 protein. Of under 150,000 distinct CDR3 sequences in the sample, approximately 95% were seen once. Material: CD4+ T cells from PBMCs. These TCRs come from a human donor with Susac syndrome.

The gene calls are TRBV30 and TRBJ2-2, with D unclear. The CDR3 is made up of 13 amino acids. The germline V and J ends were trimmed by 0 bases and 5 bases, with 7 bases remaining between them. Germline CDR1 reads GTSNPN; CDR2 reads SVGIG (reference sequence). As DNA, the CDR3 is TGTGCCTGGAGTGTACAGCTTACCGGGGAGCTGTTTTTT. It codes for CAWSVQLTGELFF.

The chain carries TRBV5-4 and TRBJ2-5, with TRBD2 matching over 8 bases. Losses at the gene ends were 4 bases for V and 2 bases for J; bases not matched to a gene: 10. Germline CDR1 reads SGHNT; CDR2 reads YYREEE (reference sequence). The CDR3 length is 16 residues. Here the CDR3 reads CASSPRFIAGQETQYF. The CDR3 nucleotides read TGTGCCAGCAGCCCTCGATTCATAGCGGGACAAGAGACCCAGTACTTC.

The genes are TRBV30 and TRBJ2-3; 10 positions agree with TRBD2. The CDR3 consists of 15 residues. Trimming took 1 base from V and 6 from J; bases not matched to a gene: 7. The germline V gene has CDR1 GTSNPN and CDR2 SVGIG (reference sequence). The CDR3 here is CAWSAPAGGPDTQYF. The CDR3 region has the DNA TGTGCCTGGAGTGCCCCAGCGGGGGGGCCGGATACGCAGTATTTT. The whole variable domain, filled in from reference TRBV30 and TRBJ2-3, reads SQTIHQWPATLVQPVGSPLSLECTVEGTSNPNLYWYRQAAGRGLQLLFYSVGIGQISSEVPQNLSASRPQDRQFILSSKKLLLSDSGFYLCAWSAPAGGPDTQYFGPGTRLTVL.

CDR3 sequence reads: CASSEGQGGYTF. DNA for the CDR3: TGTGCCAGCAGTGAAGGACAGGGTGGCTACACCTTC. This chain joins TRBV25-1 and TRBJ1-2; 8 nucleotides match TRBD1. The CDR3 sequence is 12 residues long. Per germline, CDR1 MGHDK and CDR2 SYGVNS. After removal of 2 bases from V and 7 bases from J, the junction contained 0 bases not matched to a gene.

The CDR3 DNA is TGTGCCAGCAGCCCCGGCCGGTATGGCTACACCTTC. It yields the protein CASSPGRYGYTF. This chain uses TRBV3-1 with TRBJ1-2; D is unclear. The CDR3 runs to 12 residues. V lost 4 bases to trimming and J lost 5 bases, with 8 bases between them. CDR1 is LGHDT and CDR2 is YNNKEL in the germline V gene (reference sequence).

The chain employs TRBV2 and TRBJ2-1; TRBD1 matches at 9 bases. This CDR3 region has 13 residues. Germline trimming cut 5 bases from V and 9 bases from J; bases unmatched to any gene: 5. Germline values: CDR1 SNHLY, CDR2 FYNNEI. CDR3 bases: TGTGCCAGCAGTTCGGACAGGGGAGGTGAGCAGTTCTTC. The encoded protein is CASSSDRGGEQFF. Full variable domain (rest looked up from reference TRBV2 and TRBJ2-1): EPEVTQTPSHQVTQMGQEVILRCVPISNHLYFYWYRQILGQKVEFLVSFYNNEISEKSEIFDDQFSVERPDGSNFTLKIRSTKLEDSAMYFCASSSDRGGEQFFGPGTRLTVL.